This T cell receptor beta chain was retrieved from a study of blood T cell repertoires in COVID-19. Assay used: immunoSEQ multiplex PCR; TCRdb lists only in-frame clones, some missing. Seen here are roughly 160,000 clones, approximately 88% observed once, and the top ten hold roughly 3.9%. What was sequenced was peripheral blood. This sequence originates from a woman in her fifties or sixties who had recovered from COVID-19.

The CDR3 coding sequence is TGTGCCACCAGTGACTCCCGGAGTCTGTTCTCCTACAATGAGCAGTTCTTC. This sequence encodes CATSDSRSLFSYNEQFF. J is TRBJ2-1 and V is TRBV24-1; D call uncertain. Germline lookup yields CDR1 KGHDR and CDR2 SFDVKD. The CDR3 totals 17 residues. Trimming cost V 4 bases and J 0 bases, with 15 bases left between them.